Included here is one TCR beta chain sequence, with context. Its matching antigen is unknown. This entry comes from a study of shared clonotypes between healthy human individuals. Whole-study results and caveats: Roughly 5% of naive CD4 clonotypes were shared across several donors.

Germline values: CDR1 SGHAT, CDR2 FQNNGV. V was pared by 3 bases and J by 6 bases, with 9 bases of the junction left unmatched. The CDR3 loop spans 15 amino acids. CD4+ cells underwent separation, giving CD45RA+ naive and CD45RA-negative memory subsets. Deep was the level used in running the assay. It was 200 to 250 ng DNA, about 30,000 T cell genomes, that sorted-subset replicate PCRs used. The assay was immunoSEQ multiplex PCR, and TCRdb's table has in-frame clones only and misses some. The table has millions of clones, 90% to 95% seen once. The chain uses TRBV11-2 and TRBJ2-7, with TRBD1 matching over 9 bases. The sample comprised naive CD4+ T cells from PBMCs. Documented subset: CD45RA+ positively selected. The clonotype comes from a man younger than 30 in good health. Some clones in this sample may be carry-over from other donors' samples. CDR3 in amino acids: CASSFPDRGNFEQYF. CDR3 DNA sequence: TGTGCCAGCAGCTTCCCGGACAGGGGTAATTTCGAGCAGTACTTC.